The 7 T cell receptor beta chains in this list originate from one sample, sequenced in a study of patients and donors after allogeneic stem cell transplantation. TCRdb reprocessed the RT-PCR reads with MiXCR, giving one entry per CDR3 protein. The data hold around 12,000 distinct CDR3 sequences, with under 30% observed a single time. Sample: blood, either unsorted or a sorted T cell fraction (not recorded which). These receptors originate from a human donor who was either an allogeneic HSCT recipient or a stem cell or donor lymphocyte infusion donor (not recorded which). It is not recorded whose cells these are; they may come from a transplant donor.

This clonotype is categorized as medium-sized. This CDR3 is CSARELGRSSYNEQFF. The CDR3 DNA reads as TGCAGTGCTAGAGAATTGGGCAGAAGCTCCTACAATGAGCAGTTCTTC. The gene calls are TRBV20-1 and TRBJ2-1; no clear D gene. CDR1 is DFQATT and CDR2 is SNEGSKA in the germline V gene (reference sequence). Trimming took 0 bases from V and 0 from J, leaving 12 bases between them. The CDR3 is 16 amino acids.

The rearrangement joins TRBV4-3 to TRBJ1-4; D unresolved. Trimming removed 0 bases at V and 4 bases at J, with 18 bases between. Germline loops: CDR1 LGHNA, CDR2 YSLEER. CDR3 length: 18 residues. This chain's CDR3 is CASSQDAFVRMHNEKLFF. The DNA for the CDR3 is TGCGCCAGCAGCCAAGATGCTTTCGTCCGGATGCATAATGAAAAACTGTTTTTT.

The rearrangement links TRBV12-3 or TRBV12-4 to TRBJ2-3; D remains ambiguous. CDR3 length: 11 amino acids. Trimming left V 3 bases short and J 6 bases short, with 4 bases between. CDR3 region: CASSFGDTQYF. Written as DNA, the CDR3 is TGTGCCAGCAGTTTTGGGGATACGCAGTATTTT.

This clonotype was observed a few times. This chain connects TRBV7-9 to TRBJ1-1; D ambiguous. Trimming left V 1 base short and J 2 bases short, with 8 bases between. CDR3 length equals 14 residues. Germline-derived CDR1 and CDR2 are SEHNR and FQNEAQ (reference sequence). CDR3 nucleotide sequence: TGTGCCAGCAGCTTAGGATGGGGTAACACTGAAGCTTTCTTT. Amino acid sequence: CASSLGWGNTEAFF.

This chain uses TRBV7-3 with TRBJ2-1; tentatively, D is TRBD1 or TRBD2 (6 bases each). The CDR3 length is 13 residues. Germline-derived CDR1 and CDR2 are SGHTA and FQGTGA. The V end lost 3 bases, the J end lost 6 bases, and 9 bases lay between the germline ends. The CDR3 is CASSFSGANEQFF. The CDR3 DNA is TGTGCCAGCAGCTTTTCGGGGGCCAATGAGCAGTTCTTC.

This clonotype was picked up a small number of times. This chain connects TRBV5-1 to TRBJ2-3; perhaps D is TRBD1 or TRBD2 (5 bases each). V was clipped by 5 bases and J by 2 bases, with 15 bases between them. Per germline, CDR1 SGHRS and CDR2 YFSETQ. This CDR3 comprises 15 residues. CDR3 nucleotides: TGCGCCAGCAGTCCTCCGGGACCCCTCACAGATACGCAGTATTTT. Its protein product is CASSPPGPLTDTQYF.

This clonotype occurred a few times. The chain carries TRBV6-5 and TRBJ1-2; D perhaps matches TRBD1 (5 bases). The CDR3 is 14 amino acids. CDR1 is MNHEY, CDR2 SVGAGI, per germline. The germline V and J ends were trimmed by 2 bases and 4 bases, with 11 bases remaining between them. As DNA, the CDR3 is TGTGCCAGCAGTTACCTTGGGGACCTCTATGGCTACACCTTC. It codes for CASSYLGDLYGYTF.